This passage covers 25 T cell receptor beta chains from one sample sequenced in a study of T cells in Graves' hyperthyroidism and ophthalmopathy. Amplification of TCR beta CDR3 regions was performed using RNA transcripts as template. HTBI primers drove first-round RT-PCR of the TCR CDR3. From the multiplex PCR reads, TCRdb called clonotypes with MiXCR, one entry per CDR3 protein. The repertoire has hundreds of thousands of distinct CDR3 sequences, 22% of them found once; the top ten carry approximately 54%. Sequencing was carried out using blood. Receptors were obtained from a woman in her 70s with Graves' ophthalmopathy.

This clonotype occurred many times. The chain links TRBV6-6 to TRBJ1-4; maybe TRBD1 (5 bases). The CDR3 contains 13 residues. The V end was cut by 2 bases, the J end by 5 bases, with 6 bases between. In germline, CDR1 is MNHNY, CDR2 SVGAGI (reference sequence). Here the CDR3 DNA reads TGTGCCAGCAGTTACAGGGGAAATGAAAAACTGTTTTTT. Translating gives CASSYRGNEKLFF.

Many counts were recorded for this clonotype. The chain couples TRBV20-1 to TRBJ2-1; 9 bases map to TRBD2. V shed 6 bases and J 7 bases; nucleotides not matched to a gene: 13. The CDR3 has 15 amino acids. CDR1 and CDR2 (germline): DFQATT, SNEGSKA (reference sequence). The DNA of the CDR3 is TGCAGTGCCACCAGTTGGCGGGAGGGCGGAAATGAGCAGTTCTTC. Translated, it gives CSATSWREGGNEQFF.

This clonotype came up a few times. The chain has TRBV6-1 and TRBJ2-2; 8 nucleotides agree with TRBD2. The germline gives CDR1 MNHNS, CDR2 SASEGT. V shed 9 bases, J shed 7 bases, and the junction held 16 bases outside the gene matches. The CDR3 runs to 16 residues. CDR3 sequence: CASYWTSQTRGGELFF. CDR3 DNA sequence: TGTGCCAGTTACTGGACTAGCCAAACGAGGGGCGGGGAGCTGTTTTTT.

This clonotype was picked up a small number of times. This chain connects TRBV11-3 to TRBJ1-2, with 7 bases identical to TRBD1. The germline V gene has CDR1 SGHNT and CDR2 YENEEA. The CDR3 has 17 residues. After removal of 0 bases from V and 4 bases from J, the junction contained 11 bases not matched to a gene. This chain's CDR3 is CASSLDHRGQSRYGYTF. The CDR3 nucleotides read TGTGCCAGCAGCTTAGATCACAGGGGACAGAGCCGCTATGGCTACACCTTC.

In DNA form, the CDR3 reads TGCGCCAGCATGACTCACCTTAGCTCCTACGAGCAGTACTTC. Amino acid sequence: CASMTHLSSYEQYF. The V call is TRBV10-2, the J call TRBJ2-7; no definite D call. V shed 7 bases and J shed 0 bases, with 13 bases lying between them. The germline V gene encodes CDR1 WSHSY and CDR2 SAAADI. The CDR3 runs to 14 residues.

The CDR3 nucleotides read TGTGCCAGCTTTGGGGGTCACGCCTACAATGAGCAGTTCTTC. Its protein is CASFGGHAYNEQFF. This chain links TRBV6-1 with TRBJ2-1; either TRBD1 or TRBD2 may supply D (5 bases each). In germline, CDR1 is MNHNS, CDR2 SASEGT. V lost 8 bases to trimming and J lost 2 bases, with 13 bases between them. The CDR3 spans 14 residues.

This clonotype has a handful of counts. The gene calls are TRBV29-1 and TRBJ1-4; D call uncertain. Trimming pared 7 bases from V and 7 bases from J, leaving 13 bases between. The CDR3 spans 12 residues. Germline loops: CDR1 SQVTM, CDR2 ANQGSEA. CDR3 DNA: TGCAGCGCCGGAGGAGGGAGTGAAAAACTGTTTTTT. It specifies CSAGGGSEKLFF.

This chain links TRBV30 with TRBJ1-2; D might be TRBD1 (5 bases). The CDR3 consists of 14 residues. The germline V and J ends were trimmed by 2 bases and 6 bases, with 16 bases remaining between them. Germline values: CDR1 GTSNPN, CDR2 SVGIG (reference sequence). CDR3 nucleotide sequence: TGTGCCTGGAGTTGGGGCCAGTGGGAGAATGGCTACACCTTC. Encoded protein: CAWSWGQWENGYTF.

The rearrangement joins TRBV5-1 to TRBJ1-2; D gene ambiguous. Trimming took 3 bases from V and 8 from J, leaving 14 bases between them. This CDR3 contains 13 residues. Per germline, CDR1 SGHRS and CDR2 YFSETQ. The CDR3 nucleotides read TGCGCCAGCAGCTCGGACGGTGTATGGGGCTACACCTTC. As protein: CASSSDGVWGYTF.

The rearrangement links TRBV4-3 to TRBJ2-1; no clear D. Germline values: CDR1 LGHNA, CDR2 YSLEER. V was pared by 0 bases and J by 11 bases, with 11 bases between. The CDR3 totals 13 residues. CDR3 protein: CASSQDIAYKQFF. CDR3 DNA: TGCGCCAGCAGCCAAGACATCGCGTACAAGCAGTTCTTC.

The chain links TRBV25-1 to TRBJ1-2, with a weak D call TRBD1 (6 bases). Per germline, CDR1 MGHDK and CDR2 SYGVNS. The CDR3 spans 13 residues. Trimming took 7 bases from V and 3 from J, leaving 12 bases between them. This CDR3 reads CASTREGDYGYTF. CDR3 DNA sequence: TGTGCCAGCACCCGAGAGGGGGACTATGGCTACACCTTC.

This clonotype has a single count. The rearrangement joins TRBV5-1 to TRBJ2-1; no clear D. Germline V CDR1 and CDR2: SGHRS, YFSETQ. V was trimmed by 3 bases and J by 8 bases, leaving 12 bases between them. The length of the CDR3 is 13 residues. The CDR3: CASSSPRFDEQFF. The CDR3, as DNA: TGCGCCAGCAGCTCCCCCCGGTTCGATGAGCAGTTCTTC.

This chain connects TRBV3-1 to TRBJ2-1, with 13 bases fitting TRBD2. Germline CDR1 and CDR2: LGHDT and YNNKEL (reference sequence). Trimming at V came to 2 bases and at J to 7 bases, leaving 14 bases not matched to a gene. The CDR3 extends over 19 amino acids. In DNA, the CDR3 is TGTGCCAGCAGCCAACAATACGGATCGGGACTAGCGGGAAAAAATGAGCAGTTCTTC. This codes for CASSQQYGSGLAGKNEQFF.

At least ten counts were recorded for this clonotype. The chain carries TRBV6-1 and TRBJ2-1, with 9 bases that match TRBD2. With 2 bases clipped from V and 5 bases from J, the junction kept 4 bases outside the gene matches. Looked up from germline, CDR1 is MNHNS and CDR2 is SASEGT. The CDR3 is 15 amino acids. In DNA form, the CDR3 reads TGTGCCAGCAGTGAACTAGCGGGGAACAACAATGAGCAGTTCTTC. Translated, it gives CASSELAGNNNEQFF.

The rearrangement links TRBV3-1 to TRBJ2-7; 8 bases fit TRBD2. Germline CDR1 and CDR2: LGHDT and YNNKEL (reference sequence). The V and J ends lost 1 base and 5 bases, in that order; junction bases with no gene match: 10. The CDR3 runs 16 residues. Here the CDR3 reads CASSQGVRTSINEQYF. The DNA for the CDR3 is TGTGCCAGCAGCCAAGGGGTTCGGACTAGCATCAACGAGCAGTACTTC.

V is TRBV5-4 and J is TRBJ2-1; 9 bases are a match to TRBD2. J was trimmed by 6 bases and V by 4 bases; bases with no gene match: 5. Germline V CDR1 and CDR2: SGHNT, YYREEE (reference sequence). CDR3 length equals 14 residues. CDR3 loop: CASSATSGSNEQFF. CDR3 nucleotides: TGTGCCAGCAGCGCCACTAGCGGGTCCAATGAGCAGTTCTTC. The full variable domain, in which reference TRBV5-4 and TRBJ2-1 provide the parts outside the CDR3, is ETGVTQSPTHLIKTRGQQVTLRCSSQSGHNTVSWYQQALGQGPQFIFQYYREEENGRGNFPPRFSGLQFPNYSSELNVNALELDDSALYLCASSATSGSNEQFFGPGTRLTVL.

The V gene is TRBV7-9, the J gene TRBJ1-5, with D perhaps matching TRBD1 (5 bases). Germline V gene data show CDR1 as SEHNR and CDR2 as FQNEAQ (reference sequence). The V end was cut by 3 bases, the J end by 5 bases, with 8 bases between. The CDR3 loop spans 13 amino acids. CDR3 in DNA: TGTGCCAGCAGCTTGGGGGTGTATCAGCCCCAGCATTTT. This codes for CASSLGVYQPQHF.

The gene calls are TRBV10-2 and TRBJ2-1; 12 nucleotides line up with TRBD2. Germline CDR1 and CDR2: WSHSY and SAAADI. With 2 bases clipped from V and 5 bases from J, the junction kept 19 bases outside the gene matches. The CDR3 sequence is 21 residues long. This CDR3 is CASSERPPGLAGPPGDNEQFF. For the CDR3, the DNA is TGCGCCAGCAGTGAGAGACCACCGGGACTAGCGGGCCCCCCCGGGGACAATGAGCAGTTCTTC.

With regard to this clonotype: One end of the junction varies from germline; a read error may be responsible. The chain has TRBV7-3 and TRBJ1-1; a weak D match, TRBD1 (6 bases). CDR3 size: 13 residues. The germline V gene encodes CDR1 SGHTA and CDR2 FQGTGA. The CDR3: CASSLIGGSETFF. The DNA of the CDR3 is TGTGCCAGCAGCTTAATAGGGGGATCTGAAACTTTCTTT.

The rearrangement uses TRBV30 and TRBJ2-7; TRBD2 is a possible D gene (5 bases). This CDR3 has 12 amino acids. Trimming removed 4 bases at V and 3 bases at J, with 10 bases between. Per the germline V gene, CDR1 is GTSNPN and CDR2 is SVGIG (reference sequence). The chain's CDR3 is CAWNPRGYEQYF. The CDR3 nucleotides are TGTGCCTGGAACCCCCGGGGCTACGAGCAGTACTTC.

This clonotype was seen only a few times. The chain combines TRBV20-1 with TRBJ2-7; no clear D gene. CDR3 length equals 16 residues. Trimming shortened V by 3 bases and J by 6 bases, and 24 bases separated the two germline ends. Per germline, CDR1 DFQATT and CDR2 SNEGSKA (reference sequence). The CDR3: CSASKWSRAARSEQYF. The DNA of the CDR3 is TGCAGTGCTAGTAAATGGTCACGTGCAGCGAGATCCGAGCAGTACTTC.

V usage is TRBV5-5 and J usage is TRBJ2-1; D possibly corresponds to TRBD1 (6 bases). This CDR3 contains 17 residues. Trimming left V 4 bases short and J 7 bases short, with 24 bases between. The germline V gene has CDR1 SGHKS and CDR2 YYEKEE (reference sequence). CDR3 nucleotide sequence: TGTGCCAGCAGCCCAGACCCGGGACAAGCGATGCTAAATGAGCAGTTCTTC. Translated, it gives CASSPDPGQAMLNEQFF.

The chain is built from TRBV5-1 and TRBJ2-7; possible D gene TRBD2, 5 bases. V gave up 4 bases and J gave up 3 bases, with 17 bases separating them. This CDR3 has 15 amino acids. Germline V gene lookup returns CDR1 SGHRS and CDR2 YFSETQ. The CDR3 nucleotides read TGCGCCAGCAGCCCCGAGGGCATTCGCCTCTACGAGCAGTACTTC. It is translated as CASSPEGIRLYEQYF.

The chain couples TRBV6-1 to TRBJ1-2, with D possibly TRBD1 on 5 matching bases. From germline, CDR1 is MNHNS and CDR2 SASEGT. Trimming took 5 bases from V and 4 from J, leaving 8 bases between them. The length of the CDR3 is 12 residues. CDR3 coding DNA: TGTGCCAGCAGTCGGACACGCTATGGCTACACCTTC. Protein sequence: CASSRTRYGYTF.

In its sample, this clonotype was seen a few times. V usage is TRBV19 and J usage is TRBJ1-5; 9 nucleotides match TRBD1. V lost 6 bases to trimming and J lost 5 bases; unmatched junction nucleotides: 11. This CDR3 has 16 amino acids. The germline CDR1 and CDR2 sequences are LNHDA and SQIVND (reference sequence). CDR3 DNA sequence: TGTGCCAGTAGCCATACAGGGGGCAGACGAGATCAGCCCCAGCATTTT. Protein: CASSHTGGRRDQPQHF.